This TCR beta chain was recovered during a study of T-cell memory formation after mild COVID-19. For the study at large: Clustering of TCRs was largely donor specific.

The length of the CDR3 is 12 residues. Germline lookup yields CDR1 SGHKS and CDR2 YYEKEE (reference sequence). Trimming took 6 bases from V and 4 from J, leaving 8 bases between them. Of note for this clonotype: The antigen is undetermined.

5'RACE, which relied on constant-segment primers, yielded TCR alpha and TCR beta cDNA libraries carrying sample barcodes and UMIs. TCRdb itself ran the 5' RACE reads through MiXCR, one entry per CDR3 protein. Of under 450,000 distinct CDR3 sequences in the sample, roughly 14% are singletons; the top ten hold around 22%. Points from the study as a whole: Among clones contracting day 15 to 85, CD4/CD8 was balanced, whereas later expanders leaned CD4+.

The sequence came from a man younger than 35 who had mild COVID-19 (a few samples of this study predate the infection). Cell type and time point are not known. The chain uses TRBV5-5 and TRBJ2-1, with D possibly matching TRBD2 (5 bases). The sample taken for sequencing was PBMCs or a T cell subset sorted from them (not recorded which). In DNA form, the CDR3 reads TGTGCCAGCACCCGGACTTACAATGAGCAGTTCTTC. Translating it yields CASTRTYNEQFF.